This entry is about one T cell receptor beta chain. This entry is derived from a study of blood T cell repertoires in COVID-19. Overall study context: COVID-19 samples collected from the United States, Italy and Spain covered acute and convalescent phases. PBMCs, B-cell-depleted T cells, or T cells were the source of the cDNA or gDNA that made up the material.

As processed by the authors: It was from reference gene primer amplification that nucleated cell counts were estimated. Data came from immunoSEQ multiplex PCR; TCRdb stores just in-frame clones and leaves some out. The V and J calls and clone size are taken from that table; D and trimming were inferred from the DNA. The table has about 50,000 clones, over 85% seen once. The trim removed 4 bases at V and 14 bases at J, leaving 11 bases unmatched. Germline loops: CDR1 MNHNY, CDR2 SVGAGI (reference sequence). The CDR3 is made up of 15 amino acids. The gene calls are TRBV6-6 and TRBJ1-6, with 10 bases that match TRBD1. The sequencing sample was made of peripheral blood. The clonotype comes from a human donor in a cohort sampled during active COVID-19. CDR3 residues: CASSFTGTGVLALHF. The CDR3 DNA follows: TGTGCCAGCAGTTTCACCGGGACAGGGGTTTTGGCCCTCCACTTT.